This T cell receptor beta chain was identified in a study of blood T cell repertoires in COVID-19. Here immunoSEQ multiplex PCR was the method, and the copy in TCRdb shows in-frame clones only, minus some. The table records around 230,000 clones, approximately 89% of them present only once. Germline CDR1 SGHKS, CDR2 YYEKEE (reference sequence). CDR3 length equals 16 residues. Trimming shortened V by 5 bases and J by 2 bases, and 18 bases separated the two germline ends. The sequenced sample consisted of PBMCs or T cells enriched from blood (not recorded which). The rearrangement joins TRBV5-5 to TRBJ2-3, with D tentatively TRBD1 (6 bases). This sequence was found in a woman aged 40 to 55 with acute COVID-19. The CDR3 is CASRPDTGFTTDTQYF. CDR3 sequence (DNA): TGTGCCAGCAGGCCCGATACAGGGTTCACCACAGATACGCAGTATTTT.